The 15 T cell receptor beta chains below all came from one sample that was sequenced in a study of T-cell memory formation after mild COVID-19. Via MiXCR, TCRdb re-called the 5' RACE reads, giving one row per CDR3 protein. The top ten hold more than 20% of the sample, which has more than 250,000 distinct CDR3 sequences, about a sixth seen once. Sequenced material: PBMCs or a T cell subset sorted from them (not recorded which). All receptors come from a man aged 18 to 30 who had mild COVID-19 (a few samples of this study predate the infection). Cell type and time point are not known.

The chain has TRBV3-1 and TRBJ2-7; D is undetermined. Germline V gene data show CDR1 as LGHDT and CDR2 as YNNKEL (reference sequence). The CDR3 consists of 15 residues. Trimming took 3 bases from V and 5 from J, leaving 17 bases between them. CDR3 residues: CASSQGGNVRHEQYF. In nucleotides, the CDR3 is TGTGCCAGCAGCCAGGGCGGAAACGTGCGTCACGAGCAGTACTTC.

In its sample, this clonotype was seen once. The chain carries TRBV4-3 and TRBJ1-1; D is uncertain. With 4 bases removed from V and 5 bases from J, the gap between germline ends came to 17 bases. The CDR3 extends over 15 amino acids. Germline V gene lookup returns CDR1 LGHNA and CDR2 YSLEER. As DNA, the CDR3 is TGCGCCAGCAGCCCCTCCGTTTGGACGAGGACTGAAGCTTTCTTT. It codes for CASSPSVWTRTEAFF.

This chain uses TRBV10-3 with TRBJ1-5; D is ambiguous. The V end was cut by 6 bases, the J end by 0 bases, with 6 bases between. The CDR3 contains 13 residues. Germline lookup yields CDR1 ENHRY and CDR2 SYGVKD. The CDR3 DNA reads as TGTGCCATCAGGGCGGATAGCAATCAGCCCCAGCATTTT. It translates to CAIRADSNQPQHF.

The J gene is TRBJ1-3, the V gene TRBV15; D possibly corresponds to TRBD1 (5 bases). The V gene lost 1 base and the J gene lost 0 bases, with 7 bases spanning the gap. The germline V gene encodes CDR1 LNHNV and CDR2 YYDKDF (reference sequence). There are 15 residues in the CDR3. The CDR3 here is CATSRAGTSGNTIYF. CDR3 in DNA: TGTGCCACCAGCAGAGCTGGGACCTCTGGAAACACCATATATTTT.

This clonotype was seen many times. V usage is TRBV5-1 and J usage is TRBJ2-3; no definite D call. The germline V gene encodes CDR1 SGHRS and CDR2 YFSETQ. This CDR3 region has 14 residues. V was trimmed by 0 bases and J by 5 bases, leaving 10 bases between them. The CDR3 sequence: CASSLGQRLDTQYF. The CDR3 region has the DNA TGCGCCAGCAGCTTGGGGCAACGATTAGATACGCAGTATTTT.

This clonotype turned up a few times. This chain joins TRBV5-1 and TRBJ1-2, with 11 bases matching TRBD1. The length of the CDR3 is 15 residues. Germline CDR1 is SGHRS and CDR2 is YFSETQ. Trimming removed 4 bases from V and 6 bases from J; junction bases left unmatched: 8. Here the CDR3 reads CASSAWTGGLDGYTF. The CDR3 DNA sequence: TGCGCCAGCAGCGCATGGACAGGGGGCCTAGATGGCTACACCTTC.

V usage is TRBV7-2 and J usage is TRBJ1-2; D unclear. The CDR3 consists of 14 residues. V was cut by 1 base and J by 5 bases, with 11 bases left in between. The germline V gene has CDR1 SGHTA and CDR2 FQGNSA. This chain's CDR3 is CASSLGSTRYGYTF. CDR3 nucleotide sequence: TGTGCCAGCAGCTTAGGGTCAACTAGATATGGCTACACCTTC.

The chain joins TRBV20-1 to TRBJ2-1; 12 nucleotides match TRBD2. The germline V gene encodes CDR1 DFQATT and CDR2 SNEGSKA (reference sequence). The CDR3 is 15 amino acids. Losses at the gene ends were 3 bases for V and 9 bases for J; bases not matched to a gene: 9. Here the CDR3 reads CSASPASGGAGEQFF. The CDR3 bases are TGCAGTGCTAGTCCCGCTAGCGGGGGGGCCGGTGAGCAGTTCTTC.

In this sample, this clonotype turned up a few times. V is TRBV7-9 and J is TRBJ1-2; D is unresolved. With 5 bases removed from V and 5 bases from J, the gap between germline ends came to 18 bases. CDR3 size: 15 residues. Looked up from germline, CDR1 is SEHNR and CDR2 is FQNEAQ (reference sequence). CDR3 in amino acids: CASSPDLGLGYGYTF. In DNA form, the CDR3 reads TGTGCCAGCAGCCCCGACCTGGGGTTAGGGTATGGCTACACCTTC.

This clonotype was seen more than once but under ten times. The J gene is TRBJ2-3, the V gene TRBV10-3; D ambiguous. The CDR3 length is 14 residues. Trimming stripped 2 bases from V and 4 bases from J, with 10 bases between. Germline V CDR1 and CDR2: ENHRY, SYGVKD. For the CDR3, the DNA is TGTGCCATCAGTGAGAGGCACCCGCCAGATACGCAGTATTTT. This gives the protein CAISERHPPDTQYF.

The V call is TRBV29-1, the J call TRBJ1-1, with TRBD1 matching 8 bases. The V and J ends lost 4 bases and 2 bases, in that order; junction bases with no gene match: 6. Germline CDR1 SQVTM, CDR2 ANQGSEA. The CDR3 totals 14 residues. CDR3 loop: CSVGTGSGNTEAFF. In nucleotides, the CDR3 is TGCAGCGTTGGGACAGGGTCGGGTAACACTGAAGCTTTCTTT.

V gene TRBV7-2 combines with J gene TRBJ1-2; 8 nucleotides agree with TRBD1. V shed 4 bases and J 8 bases; nucleotides not matched to a gene: 9. Germline CDR1 and CDR2: SGHTA and FQGNSA. This CDR3 comprises 14 residues. The CDR3 sequence: CASSSSDRAGGYTF. Here the CDR3 DNA reads TGTGCCAGCAGCTCCTCGGACAGGGCGGGGGGCTACACCTTC.

This clonotype has just a few counts. V is TRBV28 and J is TRBJ2-1; 9 bases fit TRBD2. Germline lookup yields CDR1 MDHEN and CDR2 SYDVKM. The V and J ends lost 5 bases and 0 bases, in that order; junction bases with no gene match: 5. The CDR3 length is 16 residues. Here the CDR3 DNA reads TGTGCCAGCAGTCCAGGGCGGGGGGGCTCCTACAATGAGCAGTTCTTC. As protein: CASSPGRGGSYNEQFF.

J is TRBJ2-7 and V is TRBV29-1; D remains unclear. Trimming cost V 4 bases and J 0 bases, with 4 bases left between them. Germline lookup yields CDR1 SQVTM and CDR2 ANQGSEA. The CDR3 sequence is 11 residues long. CDR3 nucleotides: TGCAGCGTTGGAGGCTCCTACGAGCAGTACTTC. This sequence encodes CSVGGSYEQYF.

This clonotype was counted only a few times. This chain links TRBV6-5 with TRBJ2-5, with 13 bases that match TRBD2. The length of the CDR3 is 16 residues. The ends lost 7 bases at V and 0 bases at J; junction bases unmatched: 5. Germline CDR1 is MNHEY and CDR2 is SVGAGI. CDR3 nucleotides: TGTGCCAGCAAGCAGACTAGCGGGGGGTACCAAGAGACCCAGTACTTC. Its translation is CASKQTSGGYQETQYF.